This T cell receptor beta chain was sequenced for a study of blood T cell repertoires in COVID-19. Study information: Both acute and convalescent COVID-19 samples were obtained from the United States, Italy and Spain.

Looked up from germline, CDR1 is SGHAT and CDR2 is FQNNGV. This CDR3 comprises 18 residues. After removal of 0 bases from V and 4 bases from J, the junction contained 11 bases not matched to a gene. Using immunoSEQ multiplex PCR, the repertoire was profiled, and TCRdb retains in-frame clones only, with some absent. The sample shows approximately 320,000 clones, about 88% of them seen only once. The sample was PBMCs or T cells enriched from blood (not recorded which). The TCR was taken from a man in his sixties who had recovered from COVID-19. The gene calls are TRBV11-2 and TRBJ1-3, with 8 bases fitting TRBD1. CDR3 sequence: CASSLDSGDRRSGNTIYF. The CDR3 DNA reads as TGTGCCAGCAGCTTAGATTCTGGGGACAGGCGGTCAGGAAACACCATATATTTT.